A selection of T cell receptor beta chains follows, all from one sample in a study of response to subunit inactivated influenza vaccine. From the RT-PCR reads, TCRdb called clonotypes with MiXCR, one entry per CDR3 protein. The data hold hundreds of thousands of distinct CDR3 sequences, with approximately 15% observed a single time. The material sequenced was PBMCs from blood, taken roughly 2 weeks before vaccination. The source is a man aged 50 to 59 who received an inactivated influenza vaccine. Both conserved end residues are part of each CDR3. The D gene is left open where the match is weak. Size tells how often a clone was seen (once, few, many) or the class of an expanded clone, and some rows leave it out.

V gene: TRBV25-1; clone size: NA; J gene: TRBJ2-3; D gene: NA; CDR3 DNA: TGTGCCAGCAGTGTTTTGGGGGACCTAATCTTT; CDR3 protein: CASSVLGDLIF
V gene: TRBV20-1; clone size: few; J gene: TRBJ2-7; D gene: TRBD1; CDR3 DNA: TGCAGTGCTAGAGGGTGGGACAGGGCGTACGAGCAGTACTTC; CDR3 protein: CSARGWDRAYEQYF
V gene: TRBV28; clone size: few; J gene: TRBJ1-5; D gene: NA; CDR3 DNA: TGTGCCACCGAACAAAATCAGCCCCAGCATTTT; CDR3 protein: CATEQNQPQHF
V gene: TRBV12-3/TRBV12-4; clone size: few; J gene: TRBJ2-2; D gene: NA; CDR3 DNA: TGTGCCAGCAGTTTGGCGACCCTCACCGGGGAGCTGTTTTTT; CDR3 protein: CASSLATLTGELFF
V gene: TRBV2; clone size: few; J gene: TRBJ2-5; D gene: TRBD1; CDR3 DNA: TGTGCCAGCAGCGCTGACAGGGTGGAGACCCAGTACTTC; CDR3 protein: CASSADRVETQYF
V gene: TRBV20-1; clone size: few; J gene: TRBJ2-7; D gene: NA; CDR3 DNA: TGCAGTGTCCCTGTCGAAAGTCCCTACGAGCAGTACTTC; CDR3 protein: CSVPVESPYEQYF
V gene: TRBV9; clone size: few; J gene: TRBJ2-6; D gene: NA; CDR3 DNA: TGTGCCAGCAGCTTAACTTCAGGGTCCTCTGGGGCCAACGTCCTGACTTTC; CDR3 protein: CASSLTSGSSGANVLTF
V gene: TRBV12-3/TRBV12-4; clone size: few; J gene: TRBJ1-3; D gene: NA; CDR3 DNA: TGTGCCAGCATCCCTCGAAGAAACACCATATATTTT; CDR3 protein: CASIPRRNTIYF
V gene: TRBV7-2; clone size: few; J gene: TRBJ2-5; D gene: NA; CDR3 DNA: TGTGCCAGCAGCTTAGCGGTGACCCAGTACTTC; CDR3 protein: CASSLAVTQYF
V gene: TRBV19; clone size: few; J gene: TRBJ1-5; D gene: NA; CDR3 DNA: TGTGCCAGTAGTATGGCAGCCAGCAATCAGCCCCAGCATTTT; CDR3 protein: CASSMAASNQPQHF
V gene: TRBV7-2; clone size: many; J gene: TRBJ2-7; D gene: TRBD1; CDR3 DNA: TGTGCCAGCAGCCGGAGGACAGGGAGATCTCCCGAGCAGTACTTC; CDR3 protein: CASSRRTGRSPEQYF
V gene: TRBV7-2; clone size: NA; J gene: TRBJ2-7; D gene: NA; CDR3 DNA: TGTGCCAGCAGCTTTGGGGGGTTTGACGAGCAGTACTTC; CDR3 protein: CASSFGGFDEQYF
V gene: TRBV15; clone size: few; J gene: TRBJ1-3; D gene: NA; CDR3 DNA: TGTGCCACCAGCAGCCCGGGACTCTCTGGAAACACCATATATTTT; CDR3 protein: CATSSPGLSGNTIYF
V gene: TRBV5-1; clone size: few; J gene: TRBJ2-7; D gene: TRBD1; CDR3 DNA: TGCGCCAGCAGCCTCATGGGGACAGGGGGATTTGACGAGCAGTACTTC; CDR3 protein: CASSLMGTGGFDEQYF
V gene: TRBV14; clone size: NA; J gene: TRBJ2-7; D gene: NA; CDR3 DNA: TGTGCCAGCAGCCAGTCCAGGGCGGGAGAGCAGTACTTC; CDR3 protein: CASSQSRAGEQYF
V gene: TRBV4-3; clone size: few; J gene: TRBJ2-3; D gene: NA; CDR3 DNA: TGCGCCAGCAGCCAAGGGCCTAGCATCGGGGATACGCAGTATTTT; CDR3 protein: CASSQGPSIGDTQYF
V gene: TRBV3-1; clone size: NA; J gene: TRBJ2-5; D gene: NA; CDR3 DNA: TGTGCCAGCAGCCAAGTATTTACGGGAGCGGAGACCCAGTACTTC; CDR3 protein: CASSQVFTGAETQYF
V gene: TRBV6-1; clone size: NA; J gene: TRBJ2-5; D gene: TRBD1; CDR3 DNA: TGTGCCAGCAAACCGGGACAGGGGGAACGAGAGACCCAGTACTTC; CDR3 protein: CASKPGQGERETQYF
V gene: TRBV3-1; clone size: many; J gene: TRBJ2-7; D gene: NA; CDR3 DNA: TGTGCCAGCAGTCTCACCGCCTACGAGCAGTACTTC; CDR3 protein: CASSLTAYEQYF
V gene: TRBV5-1; clone size: NA; J gene: TRBJ2-3; D gene: NA; CDR3 DNA: TGCGCCAGCCGGGAGGGGGCTAGCGGGAGCACAGATACGCAGTATTTT; CDR3 protein: CASREGASGSTDTQYF
V gene: TRBV11-2; clone size: few; J gene: TRBJ2-1; D gene: TRBD2; CDR3 DNA: TGTGCCAGCAGCTTAGCCATGGCTAGCGGGGGCCCGAGGCAGTTCTTC; CDR3 protein: CASSLAMASGGPRQFF
V gene: TRBV6-1; clone size: NA; J gene: TRBJ1-1; D gene: NA; CDR3 DNA: TGTGCCAGCAGTGAAGGGTTATTGGGGTCTCAAGAAGCTTTCTTT; CDR3 protein: CASSEGLLGSQEAFF